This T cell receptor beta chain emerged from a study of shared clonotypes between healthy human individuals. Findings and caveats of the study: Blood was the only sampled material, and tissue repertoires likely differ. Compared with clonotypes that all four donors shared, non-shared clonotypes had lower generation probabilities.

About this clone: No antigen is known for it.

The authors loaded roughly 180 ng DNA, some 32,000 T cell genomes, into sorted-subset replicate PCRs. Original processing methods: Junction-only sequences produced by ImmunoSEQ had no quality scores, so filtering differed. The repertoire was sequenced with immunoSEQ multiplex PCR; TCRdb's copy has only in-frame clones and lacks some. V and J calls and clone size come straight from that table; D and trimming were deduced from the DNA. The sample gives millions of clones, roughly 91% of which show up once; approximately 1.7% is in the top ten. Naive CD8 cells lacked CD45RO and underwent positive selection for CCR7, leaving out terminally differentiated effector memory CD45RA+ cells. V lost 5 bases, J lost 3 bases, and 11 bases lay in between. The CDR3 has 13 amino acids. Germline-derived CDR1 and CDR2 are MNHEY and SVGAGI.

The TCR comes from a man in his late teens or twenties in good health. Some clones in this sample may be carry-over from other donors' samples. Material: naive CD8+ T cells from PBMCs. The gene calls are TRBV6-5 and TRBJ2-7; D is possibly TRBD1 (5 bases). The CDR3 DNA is TGTGCCAGCAGTGAGACAGATTACTACGAGCAGTACTTC. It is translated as CASSETDYYEQYF.